This TCR beta chain was retrieved from a study of Ad26.COV2.S vaccination and SARS-CoV-2 variants. Study overall: Donor joined the COV1001 Ad26.COV2.S trial arm. Recipients of Ad26.COV2.S got it intramuscularly, once or twice 56 days apart.

Germline assignment: CDR1 MGHRA and CDR2 YSYEKL. The CDR3 sequence is 16 residues long. V gave up 4 bases and J gave up 1 base, with 14 bases separating them. Treatment in this sample: about 20 received Ad26.COV2.S at low or high dose, single or two shots; 5 received placebo; per-sample allocation not given. Samples came from day 63 after the first vaccine or placebo injection. The assay was immunoSEQ multiplex PCR, and TCRdb's table has in-frame clones only and misses some. The sample lists roughly 270,000 clones, approximately 89% occurring once. The study, taken as a whole, reports: Compared with placebo recipients, vaccine recipients had higher spike-specific TCR breadth.

Regarding this clone: Its antigen is as yet unknown.

Material: peripheral blood, obtained in a trial of Ad26.COV2.S vaccine versus placebo. This TCR came from a person aged 18-60 years who received the Ad26.COV2.S COVID-19 vaccine or a placebo. J is TRBJ1-5 and V is TRBV4-1; no clear D. For the CDR3, the DNA is TGCGCCAGCAGCCCGACGGGCCTGGGGAGCAATCAGCCCCAGCATTTT. This translates into CASSPTGLGSNQPQHF.